The rows below give T cell receptor beta chains drawn from one sample of a study of OX40 agonist ivuxolimab in advanced cancers. Data came from immunoSEQ multiplex PCR; TCRdb stores just in-frame clones and leaves some out. The sample has approximately 76,000 clones; around 94% are singletons. Sample: CD4+ or CD8+ T cells sorted from blood, taken in a trial of the OX40 agonist ivuxolimab. Source of these receptors: an adult with an advanced solid tumor such as melanoma, head and neck, liver or kidney cancer. The CDR3 runs from the conserved cysteine through the conserved F or W. A D gene is named only where the DNA matches it firmly. Expanded clones are given a class, and other clones once, few, many or no size at all.

NA	TRBJ2-3	14	NA	TRBV27	TGTGCCAGCAGTTGGGCCAGCAGCACAGATACGCAGTATTTT	CASSWASSTDTQYF
NA	TRBJ1-2	18	TRBD1	TRBV7-9	TGTGCCAGCAGTGGGCCACCGGGTGGGACAGGGGGCGGCTATGGCTACACCTTC	CASSGPPGGTGGGYGYTF
NA	TRBJ2-2	15	TRBD2	TRBV13	TGTGCCAGCTCAACCTCTAGCGGCTACACCGGGGAGCTGTTTTTT	CASSTSSGYTGELFF
NA	TRBJ2-3	14	NA	TRBV9	TGTGCCAGCAGCGTAGGTGGCAGCGCAGATACGCAGTATTTT	CASSVGGSADTQYF
NA	TRBJ2-1	17	NA	TRBV7-3	TGTGCCAGCAGCTTAATTGGGGCGAGCAGCTCCTACAATGAGCAGTTCTTC	CASSLIGASSSYNEQFF
NA	TRBJ2-7	16	TRBD2	TRBV4-1	TGCGCCAGCAGCCAAGATCGGAGCGGGAGCTCCTACGAGCAGTACTTC	CASSQDRSGSSYEQYF
once	TRBJ2-2	18	TRBD2	TRBV9	TGTGCCAGCAGCGACGGGAGGACTAGCGTTTTGAACACCGGGGAGCTGTTTTTT	CASSDGRTSVLNTGELFF
many	TRBJ2-7	15	NA	TRBV6-6	TGTGCCAGCAGTTACTCGAAGGGACCTTCGGGGGAGCAGTACTTC	CASSYSKGPSGEQYF
NA	TRBJ2-3	18	NA	TRBV4-3	TGCGCCAGCAGCCAAGAAGTTCGGGAGGGACAGACCACAGATACGCAGTATTTT	CASSQEVREGQTTDTQYF
NA	TRBJ2-3	13	NA	TRBV9	TGTGCCAGCAGCGTAGATTCCCGGGATACGCAGTATTTT	CASSVDSRDTQYF
NA	TRBJ2-7	15	TRBD1	TRBV19	TGTGCCAGTAGCAAGACTACAGGGGACCACTACGAGCAGTACTTC	CASSKTTGDHYEQYF
NA	TRBJ2-5	13	NA	TRBV13	TGTGCCAGCAGCCCGAGCAAGCAGTCGACCCAGTACTTC	CASSPSKQSTQYF
NA	TRBJ1-5	14	NA	TRBV7-8	TGTGCCAGCAGCCCCGGCGTGGGGAATCAGCCCCAGCATTTT	CASSPGVGNQPQHF
NA	TRBJ1-4	15	NA	TRBV14	TGTGCCAGCAGCCAAGACGCGGGTTACGATGAAAAACTGTTTTTT	CASSQDAGYDEKLFF
once	TRBJ2-5	15	TRBD2	TRBV28	TGTGCCAGCAGTTGGGGACTAGCGGGGGAAGAGACCCAGTACTTC	CASSWGLAGEETQYF
NA	TRBJ2-1	16	NA	TRBV27	TGTGCCAGCAGTTTAACCTACAAGAGCTCCTACAATGAGCAGTTCTTC	CASSLTYKSSYNEQFF
NA	TRBJ2-1	18	NA	TRBV18	TGTGCCAGCTCACCCTGGGACAGGGGGCGGACTAGCGGGAGACTGGTGTTCTTC	CASSPWDRGRTSGRLVFF
NA	TRBJ2-1	16	TRBD2	TRBV14	TGTGCCAGCAGCCAAGTGGCGGGAGTCCCCTACAATGAGCAGTTCTTC	CASSQVAGVPYNEQFF
NA	TRBJ2-5	14	NA	TRBV6-5	TGTGCCAGCAGTAAGACGCAGTACCAAGAGACCCAGTACTTC	CASSKTQYQETQYF
NA	TRBJ2-7	14	NA	TRBV7-2	TGTGCCAGCAGCACCGGGTCCCGGAGTTACGAGCAGTACTTC	CASSTGSRSYEQYF
NA	TRBJ1-5	12	NA	TRBV2	TGTGCCAGCAGTGACAGCAATCAGCCCCAGCATTTT	CASSDSNQPQHF
NA	TRBJ2-7	14	TRBD2	TRBV5-6	TGTGCCAGCAGCTTGGCGGGAGGGCCGGGAGAGCAGTACTTC	CASSLAGGPGEQYF
NA	TRBJ2-5	14	NA	TRBV7-9	TGTGCCAGCAGCTTAGGGGGGAGAGAAGAGACCCAGTACTTC	CASSLGGREETQYF
NA	TRBJ2-7	14	TRBD2	TRBV9	TGTGCCAGCAGCCCGAGCGGGAGAAGCTACGAGCAGTACTTC	CASSPSGRSYEQYF
NA	TRBJ1-2	16	NA	TRBV9	TGTGCCAGCAGCGTAGGTTGGACCAGCCCTAACTATGGCTACACCTTC	CASSVGWTSPNYGYTF
NA	TRBJ2-7	14	TRBD1	TRBV6-1	TGTGCCAGCAGTGTCCGGGACAGGACCTACGAGCAGTACTTC	CASSVRDRTYEQYF
NA	TRBJ1-2	14	NA	TRBV11-3	TGTGCCAGCAGCCCCCTTTTATCGGGGAATGGCTACACCTTC	CASSPLLSGNGYTF
NA	TRBJ2-1	16	TRBD2	TRBV4-2	TGTGCCAGCAGCCAACGGACTAGCGGGTTTTACAATGAGCAGTTCTTC	CASSQRTSGFYNEQFF
NA	TRBJ2-1	13	NA	TRBV7-9	TGCGCCAGCAGCCCGCTAGGCCGCAATGAGCAGTTCTTC	CASSPLGRNEQFF
NA	TRBJ2-5	15	NA	TRBV15	TGTGCCACCAGCAGTAACAGGGCCCCCCAAGAGACCCAGTACTTC	CATSSNRAPQETQYF
once	TRBJ2-7	11	NA	TRBV20-1	TGCAGTGCTGGATTCTGGCAGGAGCAGTACTTC	CSAGFWQEQYF
NA	TRBJ2-7	14	TRBD2	TRBV28	TGTGCCAGCAGTAACGGACTAGCGAGGCACGAGCAGTACTTC	CASSNGLARHEQYF
NA	TRBJ2-1	19	TRBD2	TRBV5-6	TGTGCCAGCAGCGCACGCGTAGTTCCGCAGCGGGAGCGGCTCAATGAGCAGTTCTTC	CASSARVVPQRERLNEQFF
NA	TRBJ2-3	20	NA	TRBV6-1	TGTGCCAGCAGTGAAGACCCAGGGAGGTGGCTAATGACCCCAATGGATACGCAGTATTTT	CASSEDPGRWLMTPMDTQYF
NA	TRBJ2-1	17	TRBD2	TRBV6-9	TGTGCCAGCAGTTCCCCCCCTAGCGGGGTTCCTTACAATGAGCAGTTCTTC	CASSSPPSGVPYNEQFF
NA	TRBJ2-7	14	NA	TRBV19	TGTGCCAGTAGGGTCACGTCGAGCTCCTACGAGCAGTACTTC	CASRVTSSSYEQYF
NA	TRBJ2-7	12	NA	TRBV27	TGTGCCAGCCGGGACTCATCCTACGAGCAGTACTTC	CASRDSSYEQYF
NA	TRBJ2-3	15	NA	TRBV5-4	TGTGCCAGCAGCTCCCCCGGCCATAGCACAGATACGCAGTATTTT	CASSSPGHSTDTQYF
NA	TRBJ2-2	17	TRBD2	TRBV4-3	TGCGCCAGCAGCCCAGGACTAGCGGGTGGACCCACCGGGGAGCTGTTTTTT	CASSPGLAGGPTGELFF
NA	TRBJ2-1	15	NA	TRBV7-3	TGTGCCAGCAGCTTAAGTCCAGGGGAATACAATGAGCAGTTCTTC	CASSLSPGEYNEQFF
NA	TRBJ2-7	19	TRBD2	TRBV23-1	TGCGCCAGCAGTCTTGCCAGGACTAGCGGGAGGGCCAGCCTCCACGAGCAGTACTTC	CASSLARTSGRASLHEQYF
few	TRBJ2-1	14	NA	TRBV19	TGTGCCAGTAGTCCTTGGAGCTCCTACAATGAGCAGTTCTTC	CASSPWSSYNEQFF
NA	TRBJ1-6	15	NA	TRBV2	TGTGCCAGCAGAGGGCAGGACCAGATTCTTTCACCCCTCCACTTT	CASRGQDQILSPLHF
NA	TRBJ2-7	15	NA	TRBV14	TGTGCCAGCAGCCAATTCGTGGGGAGCTCCTACGAGCAGTACTTC	CASSQFVGSSYEQYF
NA	TRBJ2-1	15	TRBD2	TRBV27	TGTGCCAGCAGTTTATATCGGGGGGTGGACAATGAGCAGTTCTTC	CASSLYRGVDNEQFF
NA	TRBJ1-1	12	NA	TRBV11-2	TGTGCCAGCAGCCGTGGGACCGTTGAAGCTTTCTTT	CASSRGTVEAFF